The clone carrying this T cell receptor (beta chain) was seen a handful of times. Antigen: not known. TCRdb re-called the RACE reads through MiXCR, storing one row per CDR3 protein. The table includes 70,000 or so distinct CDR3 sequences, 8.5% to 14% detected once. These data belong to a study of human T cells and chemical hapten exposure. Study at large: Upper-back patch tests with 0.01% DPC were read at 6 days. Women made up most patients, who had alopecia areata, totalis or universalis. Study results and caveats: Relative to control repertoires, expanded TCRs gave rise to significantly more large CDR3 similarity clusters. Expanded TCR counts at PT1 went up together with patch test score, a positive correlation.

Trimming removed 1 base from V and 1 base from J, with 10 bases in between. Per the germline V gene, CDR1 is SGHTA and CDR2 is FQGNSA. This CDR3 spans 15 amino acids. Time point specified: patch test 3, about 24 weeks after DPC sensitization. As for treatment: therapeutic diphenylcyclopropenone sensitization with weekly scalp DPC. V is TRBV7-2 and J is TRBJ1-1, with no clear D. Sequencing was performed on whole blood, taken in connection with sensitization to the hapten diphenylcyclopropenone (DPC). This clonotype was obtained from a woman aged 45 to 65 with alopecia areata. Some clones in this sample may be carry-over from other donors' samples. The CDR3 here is CASSLELKRNTEAFF. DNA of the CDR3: TGTGCCAGCAGCTTAGAATTGAAGAGGAACACTGAAGCTTTCTTT. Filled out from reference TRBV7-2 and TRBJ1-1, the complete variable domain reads GAGVSQSPSNKVTEKGKDVELRCDPISGHTALYWYRQSLGQGLEFLIYFQGNSAPDKSGLPSDRFSAERTGGSVSTLTIQRTQQEDSAVYLCASSLELKRNTEAFFGQGTRLTVV.